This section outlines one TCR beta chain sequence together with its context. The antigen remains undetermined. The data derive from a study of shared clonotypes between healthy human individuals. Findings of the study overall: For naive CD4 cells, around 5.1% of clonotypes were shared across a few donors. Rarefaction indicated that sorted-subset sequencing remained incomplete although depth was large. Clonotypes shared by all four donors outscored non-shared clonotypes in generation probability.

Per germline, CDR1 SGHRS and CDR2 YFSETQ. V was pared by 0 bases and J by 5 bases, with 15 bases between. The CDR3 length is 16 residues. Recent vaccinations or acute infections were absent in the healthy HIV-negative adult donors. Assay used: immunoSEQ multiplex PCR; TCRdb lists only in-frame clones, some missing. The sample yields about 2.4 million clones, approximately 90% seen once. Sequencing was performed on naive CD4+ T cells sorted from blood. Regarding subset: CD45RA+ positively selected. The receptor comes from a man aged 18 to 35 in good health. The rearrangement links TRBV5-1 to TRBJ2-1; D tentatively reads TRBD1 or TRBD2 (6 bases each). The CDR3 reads CASSLARLGGHNEQFF. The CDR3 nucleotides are TGCGCCAGCAGCTTGGCCCGACTAGGGGGGCACAATGAGCAGTTCTTC.